A single sample gave rise to the 25 T cell receptor beta chains below, sequenced in a study of OX40 agonist ivuxolimab in advanced cancers. Assay: immunoSEQ multiplex PCR; the TCRdb copy retains only in-frame clones and omits some. The sample lists roughly 26,000 clones, around three quarters occurring once. Sample: CD4+ or CD8+ T cells sorted from blood, taken in a trial of the OX40 agonist ivuxolimab. Source of these receptors: an adult with an advanced solid tumor such as melanoma, head and neck, liver or kidney cancer.

V is TRBV7-9 and J is TRBJ1-2; a weak D match, TRBD1 (5 bases). CDR1 is SEHNR, CDR2 FQNEAQ, per germline (reference sequence). The CDR3 is 13 amino acids. The ends were cut back, 2 bases at V and 3 bases at J, with 7 bases in the middle. The CDR3 here is CASSLQGDYGYTF. Here the CDR3 DNA reads TGTGCCAGCAGCTTACAAGGGGACTATGGCTACACCTTC. The whole variable domain, remainder taken from reference TRBV7-9 and TRBJ1-2, is DTGVSQNPRHKITKRGQNVTFRCDPISEHNRLYWYRQTLGQGPEFLTYFQNEAQLEKSRLLSDRFSAERPKGSFSTLEIQRTEQGDSAMYLCASSLQGDYGYTFGSGTRLTVV.

This chain connects TRBV10-3 to TRBJ2-1, with 9 bases fitting TRBD1. V lost 10 bases, J lost 4 bases, and 8 bases stayed unmatched. In germline, CDR1 is ENHRY, CDR2 SYGVKD. CDR3 length: 14 residues. Written as DNA, the CDR3 is TGTGCCACCTCCCGGGACAGGGAGTACAATGAGCAGTTCTTC. It specifies CATSRDREYNEQFF.

Regarding this clone: Different DNA sequences within this sample yield the same CDR3. The genes are TRBV5-6 and TRBJ1-5, with TRBD1 matching 8 bases. The germline CDR1 and CDR2 sequences are SGHDT and YYEEEE. V dropped 2 bases and J dropped 5; count of bases not matched to a gene: 3. The CDR3 consists of 14 residues. The CDR3 protein is CASSLGQGDQPQHF. In DNA form, the CDR3 reads TGTGCCAGCAGCTTAGGACAGGGCGATCAGCCCCAGCATTTT.

The table lists this clone with a few counts. The V gene is TRBV28, the J gene TRBJ2-2; 7 nucleotides line up with TRBD1. Germline values: CDR1 MDHEN, CDR2 SYDVKM. Trimming removed 5 bases from V and 8 bases from J; junction bases left unmatched: 20. CDR3 size: 18 residues. CDR3 amino acids: CASSAQRTGKDRSGELFF. The CDR3 DNA follows: TGTGCCAGCAGTGCACAAAGGACAGGAAAGGACCGTAGTGGGGAGCTGTTTTTT.

The rearrangement links TRBV5-4 to TRBJ2-2; TRBD1 matches 11 bases. Germline loops: CDR1 SGHNT, CDR2 YYREEE (reference sequence). V lost 4 bases to trimming and J lost 0 bases; unmatched junction nucleotides: 2. This CDR3 has 16 amino acids. The chain's CDR3 is CASSPDRGPNTGELFF. CDR3 bases: TGTGCCAGCAGCCCGGACAGGGGGCCGAACACCGGGGAGCTGTTTTTT. Full variable domain (remainder filled in from reference TRBV5-4 and TRBJ2-2): ETGVTQSPTHLIKTRGQQVTLRCSSQSGHNTVSWYQQALGQGPQFIFQYYREEENGRGNFPPRFSGLQFPNYSSELNVNALELDDSALYLCASSPDRGPNTGELFFGEGSRLTVL.

This clone came up once. The chain uses TRBV2 and TRBJ2-5; D is ambiguous. V was cut by 3 bases and J by 1 base, with 6 bases left in between. The CDR3 has 13 amino acids. The germline V gene encodes CDR1 SNHLY and CDR2 FYNNEI. The CDR3 sequence: CASSDPPQETQYF. CDR3 in DNA: TGTGCCAGCAGTGATCCCCCCCAAGAGACCCAGTACTTC.

The chain carries TRBV18 and TRBJ1-4; the D gene is possibly TRBD1 (6 bases). The V end was cut by 3 bases, the J end by 10 bases, with 15 bases between. The CDR3 has 14 residues. Germline V gene sequence: CDR1 KGHSH, CDR2 LQKENI. The DNA for the CDR3 is TGTGCCAGCTCACCGGGCCAGGGGCAAGGAAAACTGTTTTTT. Protein: CASSPGQGQGKLFF.

The chain carries TRBV11-3 and TRBJ1-2, with D tentatively TRBD1 (6 bases). This CDR3 is built from 13 residues. Germline V CDR1 and CDR2: SGHNT, YENEEA. As DNA, the CDR3 is TGTCCGCCCGGGGGGGGGCTATTGTCTGGCTACACCTTC. Translation: CPPGGGLLSGYTF.

The chain joins TRBV5-5 to TRBJ1-5; D is unresolved. V dropped 0 bases and J dropped 6 bases, with 10 bases sitting between them. CDR3 length: 14 residues. The germline gives CDR1 SGHKS, CDR2 YYEKEE (reference sequence). The CDR3 nucleotides read TGTGCCAGCAGCTTGGGCCCCACGGGTCAGCCCCAGCATTTT. This encodes CASSLGPTGQPQHF.

The chain recombines TRBV5-1 with TRBJ2-2; D not resolved. Germline-derived CDR1 and CDR2 are SGHRS and YFSETQ. Trimming pared 0 bases from V and 1 base from J, leaving 7 bases between. The CDR3 length is 15 residues. Here the CDR3 reads CASSLGQLNTGELFF. In DNA, the CDR3 is TGCGCCAGCAGCTTGGGGCAGTTGAACACCGGGGAGCTGTTTTTT. The full variable domain, rest sourced from reference TRBV5-1 and TRBJ2-2, is KAGVTQTPRYLIKTRGQQVTLSCSPISGHRSVSWYQQTPGQGLQFLFEYFSETQRNKGNFPGRFSGRQFSNSRSEMNVSTLELGDSALYLCASSLGQLNTGELFFGEGSRLTVL.

The V gene is TRBV5-6, the J gene TRBJ2-6; D might be TRBD1 or TRBD2, each matching 6 bases. Trimming removed 4 bases at V and 4 bases at J, with 15 bases between. The germline gives CDR1 SGHDT, CDR2 YYEEEE. CDR3 size: 16 residues. CDR3 DNA: TGTGCCAGCAGCCTAGAGGGGGGCGCCGGGGCCAACGTCCTGACTTTC. This translates into CASSLEGGAGANVLTF.

This clone was observed once. The rearrangement joins TRBV9 to TRBJ1-2, with a weak D call TRBD1 (6 bases). The CDR3 covers 17 residues. Germline V gene data show CDR1 as SGDLS and CDR2 as YYNGEE. V was shortened by 4 bases and J by 3 bases, with 22 bases between the two germline ends. The CDR3 coding sequence is TGTGCCAGCAGCCTGGGAGGGACACCGGGAGGCGACTATGGCTACACCTTC. It is translated as CASSLGGTPGGDYGYTF.

This clone appeared once. The chain carries TRBV5-1 and TRBJ1-6; D possibly corresponds to TRBD1 (6 bases). From germline, CDR1 is SGHRS and CDR2 YFSETQ. The CDR3 contains 16 residues. V was cut by 3 bases and J by 6 bases, with 16 bases left in between. The CDR3 region is CASSSDSPPSNSPLHF. Here the CDR3 DNA reads TGCGCCAGCAGCTCGGACAGTCCCCCTTCTAATTCACCCCTCCACTTT. The full variable domain, with the rest looked up from reference TRBV5-1 and TRBJ1-6, is KAGVTQTPRYLIKTRGQQVTLSCSPISGHRSVSWYQQTPGQGLQFLFEYFSETQRNKGNFPGRFSGRQFSNSRSEMNVSTLELGDSALYLCASSSDSPPSNSPLHFGNGTRLTVT.

The chain is built from TRBV10-3 and TRBJ2-1; TRBD2 is a possible D gene (5 bases). V was shortened by 3 bases and J by 4 bases, with 13 bases between the two germline ends. The germline V gene has CDR1 ENHRY and CDR2 SYGVKD. The CDR3 runs 15 residues. CDR3 sequence reads: CAISESRTSYNEQFF. CDR3 nucleotides: TGTGCCATCAGTGAATCCCGAACTAGTTACAATGAGCAGTTCTTC.

The chain carries TRBV5-5 and TRBJ2-2, with TRBD2 identical over 13 bases. V lost 7 bases and J lost 1; bases outside the gene matches: 7. Germline CDR1 SGHKS, CDR2 YYEKEE (reference sequence). CDR3 length equals 17 residues. The CDR3 nucleotides read TGTGCCAGCCGCTGGACTAGCGGGGGCCGGAACACCGGGGAGCTGTTTTTT. Protein sequence: CASRWTSGGRNTGELFF.

The rearrangement joins TRBV27 to TRBJ1-3, with TRBD1 matching 7 bases. V lost 8 bases to trimming and J lost 2 bases; unmatched junction nucleotides: 3. The CDR3 runs 13 residues. Per germline, CDR1 MNHEY and CDR2 SMNVEV (reference sequence). The CDR3 nucleotides are TGTGCCAGCTTTGACAGGGCTGGAAACACCATATATTTT. Translating it yields CASFDRAGNTIYF.

V and J are TRBV5-6 and TRBJ1-5; D remains unclear. Germline CDR1 SGHDT, CDR2 YYEEEE. The CDR3 is 14 residues long. V lost 1 base, J lost 4 bases, and 9 bases lay in between. The CDR3 nucleotides read TGTGCCAGCAGCTTGCGCGAGAGTAATCAGCCCCAGCATTTT. Translated: CASSLRESNQPQHF.

The chain uses TRBV10-1 and TRBJ2-7, with D unclear. The germline gives CDR1 WNHNN, CDR2 SYGVQD (reference sequence). There are 15 residues in the CDR3. V lost 6 bases and J lost 2, with 17 bases in between. CDR3 sequence: CASRSDRRGPYEQYF. As DNA, the CDR3 is TGCGCCAGCAGATCGGATCGCAGAGGTCCCTACGAGCAGTACTTC.

This sequence joins TRBV19 and TRBJ1-3; D uncertain. V lost 10 bases and J 0 bases, leaving 7 bases between the germline ends. Germline CDR1 is LNHDA and CDR2 is SQIVND (reference sequence). The CDR3 extends over 12 amino acids. Here the CDR3 DNA reads TGTGCCACCTCGACCTCTGGAAACACCATATATTTT. It specifies CATSTSGNTIYF.

This chain uses TRBV6-1 with TRBJ2-3; D might be TRBD1 or TRBD2, each matching 5 bases. The CDR3 covers 11 residues. Germline CDR1 and CDR2: MNHNS and SASEGT. V lost 9 bases and J 3 bases, leaving 7 bases between the germline ends. The CDR3 DNA is TGTGCCAGTGAGGGGACAGATACGCAGTATTTT. Translating gives CASEGTDTQYF.

The chain carries TRBV5-1 and TRBJ2-1, with D unclear. The CDR3 is 14 residues long. CDR1 and CDR2 from the germline V gene are SGHRS and YFSETQ. V lost 0 bases, J lost 7 bases, and 11 bases lay in between. In DNA, the CDR3 is TGCGCCAGCAGCTTGGAACCCCAAGGTAATGAGCAGTTCTTC. Translation: CASSLEPQGNEQFF.

The J gene is TRBJ2-3, the V gene TRBV5-1; no reliable D call. This CDR3 has 12 amino acids. Germline CDR1 reads SGHRS; CDR2 reads YFSETQ. V was pared by 0 bases and J by 4 bases, with 3 bases between. The CDR3 spells CASSLVSDTQYF. The CDR3 nucleotides are TGCGCCAGCAGCTTGGTCTCAGATACGCAGTATTTT. The full variable domain, completed using reference TRBV5-1 and TRBJ2-3, is KAGVTQTPRYLIKTRGQQVTLSCSPISGHRSVSWYQQTPGQGLQFLFEYFSETQRNKGNFPGRFSGRQFSNSRSEMNVSTLELGDSALYLCASSLVSDTQYFGPGTRLTVL.

The chain recombines TRBV7-9 with TRBJ2-2; 8 nucleotides match TRBD2. The trim removed 7 bases at V and 11 bases at J, leaving 6 bases unmatched. CDR3 length: 12 residues. Germline assignment: CDR1 SEHNR and CDR2 FQNEAQ (reference sequence). CDR3 sequence (DNA): TGTGCCAGCACCGTCGGGGGGGTAGAGCTGTTTTTT. Its protein is CASTVGGVELFF.

This clone was seen more than once but under ten times. The V and J genes are TRBV11-1 and TRBJ2-6, with 12 bases lining up with TRBD1. Germline lookup yields CDR1 SGHAT and CDR2 FQDESV (reference sequence). The CDR3 is made up of 19 amino acids. Trimming at V came to 3 bases and at J to 1 base, leaving 7 bases not matched to a gene. CDR3: CASSFLGQGAYSGANVLTF. DNA of the CDR3: TGTGCCAGCAGCTTCCTGGGACAGGGGGCCTATTCTGGGGCCAACGTCCTGACTTTC.

This clone came up a few times. V is TRBV27 and J is TRBJ2-7, with D tentatively TRBD1 or TRBD2 (5 bases each). V lost 6 bases and J lost 2, with 11 bases in between. The CDR3 loop spans 13 amino acids. Germline CDR1 and CDR2: MNHEY and SMNVEV (reference sequence). The CDR3 nucleotides are TGTGCCAGCAGGGGGGACCTACCCTACGAGCAGTACTTC. Protein: CASRGDLPYEQYF.